This T cell receptor (beta chain) was observed in a study of T cells in Graves' hyperthyroidism and ophthalmopathy. Study details: Peripheral blood was acquired at first diagnosis, ahead of any therapy whatsoever.

Researchers took RNA transcripts and amplified the TCR beta CDR3 regions from them. RT-PCR in the first round (using the HTBI primer set) targeted the TCR CDR3. Each CDR3 protein gets one entry after TCRdb re-called the multiplex PCR reads with MiXCR. The sample has more than 500,000 distinct CDR3 sequences, about 16% seen once; the top ten hold 25% to 30%. V shed 3 bases and J shed 4 bases, with 13 bases lying between them. The CDR3 totals 14 residues. The germline CDR1 and CDR2 sequences are MNHEY and SMNVEV (reference sequence). Each person with ophthalmopathy scored at least 3 on the Clinical Activity Score, reached NOSPECS grade 4 or higher, and had been ill under 3 months. This clonotype was seen at least ten times.

The chain employs TRBV27 and TRBJ2-7; D possibly matches TRBD1 or TRBD2 (5 bases each). The receptor's source is a woman younger than 45 with Graves' ophthalmopathy. Sequencing was carried out using blood. CDR3 nucleotide sequence: TGTGCCAGCAGTTTTCGGGGCGCTTCTTACGAGCAGTACTTC. This codes for CASSFRGASYEQYF.